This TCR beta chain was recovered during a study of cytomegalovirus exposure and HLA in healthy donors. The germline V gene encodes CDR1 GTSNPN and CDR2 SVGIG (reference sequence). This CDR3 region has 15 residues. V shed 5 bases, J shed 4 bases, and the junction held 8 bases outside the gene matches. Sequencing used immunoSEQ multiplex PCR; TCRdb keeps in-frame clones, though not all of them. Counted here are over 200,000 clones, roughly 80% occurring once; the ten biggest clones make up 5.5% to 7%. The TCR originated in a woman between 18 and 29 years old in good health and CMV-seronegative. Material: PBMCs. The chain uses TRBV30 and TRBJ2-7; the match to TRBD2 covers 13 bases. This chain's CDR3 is CAWGLTSGRTYEQYF. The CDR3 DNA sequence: TGTGCCTGGGGGCTGACTAGCGGGAGGACGTACGAGCAGTACTTC.